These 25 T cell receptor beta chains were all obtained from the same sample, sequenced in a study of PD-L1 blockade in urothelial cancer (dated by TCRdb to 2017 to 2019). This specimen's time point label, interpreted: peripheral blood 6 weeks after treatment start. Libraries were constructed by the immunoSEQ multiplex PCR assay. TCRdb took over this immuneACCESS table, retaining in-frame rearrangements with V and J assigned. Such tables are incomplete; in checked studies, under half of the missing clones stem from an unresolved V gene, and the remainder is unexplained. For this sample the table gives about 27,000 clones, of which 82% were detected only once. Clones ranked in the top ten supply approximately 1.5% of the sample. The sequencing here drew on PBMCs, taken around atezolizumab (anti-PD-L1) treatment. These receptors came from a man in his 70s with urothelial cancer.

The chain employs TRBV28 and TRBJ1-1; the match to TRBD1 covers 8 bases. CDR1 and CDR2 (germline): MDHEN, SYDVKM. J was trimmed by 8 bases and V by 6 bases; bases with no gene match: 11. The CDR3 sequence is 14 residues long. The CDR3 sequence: CASSFMTGESEAFF. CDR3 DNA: TGTGCCAGCAGCTTTATGACAGGGGAGTCCGAAGCTTTCTTT.

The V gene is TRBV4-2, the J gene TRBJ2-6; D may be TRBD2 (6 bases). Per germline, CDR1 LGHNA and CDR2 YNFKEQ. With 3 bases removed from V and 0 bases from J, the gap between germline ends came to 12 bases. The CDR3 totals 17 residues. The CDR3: CASSQEGIGSGANVLTF. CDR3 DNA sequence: TGTGCCAGCAGCCAGGAGGGAATAGGCTCTGGGGCCAACGTCCTGACTTTC.

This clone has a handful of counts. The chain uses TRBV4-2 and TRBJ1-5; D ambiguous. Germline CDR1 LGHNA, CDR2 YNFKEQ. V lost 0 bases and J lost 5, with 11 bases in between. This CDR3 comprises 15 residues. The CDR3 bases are TGTGCCAGCAGCCAAGATTCCGGCGGATATCAGCCCCAGCATTTT. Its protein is CASSQDSGGYQPQHF.

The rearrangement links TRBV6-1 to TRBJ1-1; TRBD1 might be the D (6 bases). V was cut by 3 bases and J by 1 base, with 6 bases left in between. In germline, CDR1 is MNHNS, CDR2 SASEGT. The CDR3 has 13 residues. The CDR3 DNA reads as TGTGCCAGCAGTGACAGGGGGAACACTGAAGCTTTCTTT. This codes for CASSDRGNTEAFF.

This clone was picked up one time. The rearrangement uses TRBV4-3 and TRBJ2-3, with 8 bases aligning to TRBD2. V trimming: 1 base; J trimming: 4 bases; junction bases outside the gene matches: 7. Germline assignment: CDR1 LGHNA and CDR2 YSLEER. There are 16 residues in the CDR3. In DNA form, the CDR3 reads TGCGCCAGCAGCCAAGGGGGCGGGAGGCCCTCAGATACGCAGTATTTT. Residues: CASSQGGGRPSDTQYF.

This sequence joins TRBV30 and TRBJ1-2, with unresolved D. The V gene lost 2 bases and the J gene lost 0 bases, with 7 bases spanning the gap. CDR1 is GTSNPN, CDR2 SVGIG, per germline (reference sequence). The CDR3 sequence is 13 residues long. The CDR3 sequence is CAWSLYPNYGYTF. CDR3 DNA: TGTGCCTGGAGTCTATATCCTAACTATGGCTACACCTTC.

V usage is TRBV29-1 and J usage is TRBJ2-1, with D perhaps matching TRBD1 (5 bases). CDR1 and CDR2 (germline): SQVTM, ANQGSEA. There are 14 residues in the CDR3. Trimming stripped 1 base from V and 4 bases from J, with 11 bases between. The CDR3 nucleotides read TGCAGCGTTGAAGCAGTCAGGGATTACAATGAGCAGTTCTTC. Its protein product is CSVEAVRDYNEQFF.

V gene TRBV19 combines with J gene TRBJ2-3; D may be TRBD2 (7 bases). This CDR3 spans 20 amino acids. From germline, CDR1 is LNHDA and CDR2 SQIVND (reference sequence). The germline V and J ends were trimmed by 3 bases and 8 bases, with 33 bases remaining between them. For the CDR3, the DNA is TGTGCCAGTAGTATCGAAGGGGGGCCGCGTGAGACCCCGGGAGGCGTTACGCAGTATTTT. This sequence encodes CASSIEGGPRETPGGVTQYF.

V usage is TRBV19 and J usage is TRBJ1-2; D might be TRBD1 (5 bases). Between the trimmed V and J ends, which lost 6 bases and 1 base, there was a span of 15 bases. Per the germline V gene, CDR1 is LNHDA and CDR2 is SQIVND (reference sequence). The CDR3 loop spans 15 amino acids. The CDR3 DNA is TGTGCCAGTAGAGTTCCGCGCGGGGGTAACTATGGCTACACCTTC. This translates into CASRVPRGGNYGYTF. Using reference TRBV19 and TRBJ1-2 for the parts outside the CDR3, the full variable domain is DGGITQSPKYLFRKEGQNVTLSCEQNLNHDAMYWYRQDPGQGLRLIYYSQIVNDFQKGDIAEGYSVSREKKESFPLTVTSAQKNPTAFYLCASRVPRGGNYGYTFGSGTRLTVV.

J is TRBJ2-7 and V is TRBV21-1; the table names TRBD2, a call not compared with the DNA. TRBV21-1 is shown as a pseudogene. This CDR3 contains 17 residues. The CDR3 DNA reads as TGTGCCAGCAGCCAAAGGGGACTAGCGGGAGGCTCCTACGAGCAGTACTTC. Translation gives CASSQRGLAGGSYEQYF.

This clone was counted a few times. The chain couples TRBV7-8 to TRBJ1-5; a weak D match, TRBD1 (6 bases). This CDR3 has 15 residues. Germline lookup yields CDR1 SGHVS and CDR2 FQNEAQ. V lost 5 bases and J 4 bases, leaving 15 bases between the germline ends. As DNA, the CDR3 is TGTGCCAGCAGCCCGGACAGCCCAAAAAATCAGCCCCAGCATTTT. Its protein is CASSPDSPKNQPQHF.

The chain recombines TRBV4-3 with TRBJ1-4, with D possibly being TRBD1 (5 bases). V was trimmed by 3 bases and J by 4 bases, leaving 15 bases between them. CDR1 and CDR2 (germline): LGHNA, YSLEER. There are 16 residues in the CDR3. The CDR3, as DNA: TGCGCCAGCAGCCAGTTACCGGGACTACTTAATGAAAAACTGTTTTTT. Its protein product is CASSQLPGLLNEKLFF.

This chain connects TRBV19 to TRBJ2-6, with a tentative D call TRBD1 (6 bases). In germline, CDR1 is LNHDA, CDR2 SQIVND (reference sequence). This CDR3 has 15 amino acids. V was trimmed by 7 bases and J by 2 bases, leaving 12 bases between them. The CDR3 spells CASTQGHTGANVLTF. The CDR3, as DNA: TGTGCCAGTACTCAGGGGCATACTGGGGCCAACGTCCTGACTTTC.

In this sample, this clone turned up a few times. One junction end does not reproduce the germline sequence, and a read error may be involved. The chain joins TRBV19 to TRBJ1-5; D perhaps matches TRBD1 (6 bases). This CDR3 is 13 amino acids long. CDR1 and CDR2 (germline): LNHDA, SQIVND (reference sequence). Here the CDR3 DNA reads TGTGCCAGTAGTTCTGGGGGCAAGCAGCCCCAGCATTTT. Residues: CASSSGGKQPQHF.

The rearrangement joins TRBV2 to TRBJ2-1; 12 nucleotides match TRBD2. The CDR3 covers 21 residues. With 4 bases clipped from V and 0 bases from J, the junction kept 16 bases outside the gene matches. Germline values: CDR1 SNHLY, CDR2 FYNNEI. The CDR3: CASSGRTSGDPRSSSYNEQFF. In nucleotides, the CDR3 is TGTGCCAGCAGTGGTAGGACTAGCGGGGATCCCAGATCAAGCTCCTACAATGAGCAGTTCTTC.

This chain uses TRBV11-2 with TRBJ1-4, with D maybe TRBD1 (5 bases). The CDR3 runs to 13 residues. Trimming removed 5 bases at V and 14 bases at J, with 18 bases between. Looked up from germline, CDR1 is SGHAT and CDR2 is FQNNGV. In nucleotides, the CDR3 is TGTGCCAGCAGCCCCGGGGGTAGGGAAGTGCTGTTTTTT. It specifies CASSPGGREVLFF.

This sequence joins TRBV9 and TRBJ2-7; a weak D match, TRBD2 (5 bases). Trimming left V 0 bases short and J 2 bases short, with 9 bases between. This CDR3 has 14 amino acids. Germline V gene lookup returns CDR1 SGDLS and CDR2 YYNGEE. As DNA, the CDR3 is TGTGCCAGCAGCGTAGGGACTGGGACCTACGAGCAGTACTTC. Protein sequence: CASSVGTGTYEQYF. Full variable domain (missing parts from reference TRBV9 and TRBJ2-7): DSGVTQTPKHLITATGQRVTLRCSPRSGDLSVYWYQQSLDQGLQFLIQYYNGEERAKGNILERFSAQQFPDLHSELNLSSLELGDSALYFCASSVGTGTYEQYFGPGTRLTVT.

CDR3 region: CASSSTGSNQPQHF. The CDR3, as DNA: TGTGCCAGCAGTAGTACAGGGAGCAATCAGCCCCAGCATTTT. This chain joins TRBV27 and TRBJ1-5, with D maybe TRBD1 (6 bases). V lost 5 bases to trimming and J lost 1 base, with 9 bases between them. Germline V gives CDR1 MNHEY, CDR2 SMNVEV (reference sequence). CDR3 length: 14 residues.

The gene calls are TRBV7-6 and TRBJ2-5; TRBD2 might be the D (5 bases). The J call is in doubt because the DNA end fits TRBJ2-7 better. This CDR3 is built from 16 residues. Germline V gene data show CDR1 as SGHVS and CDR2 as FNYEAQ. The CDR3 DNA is TGTGCCAGCAGCTTAGCCCCCCTTTTAGCGATCTACGAGCAGTACTTC. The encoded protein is CASSLAPLLAIYEQYF.

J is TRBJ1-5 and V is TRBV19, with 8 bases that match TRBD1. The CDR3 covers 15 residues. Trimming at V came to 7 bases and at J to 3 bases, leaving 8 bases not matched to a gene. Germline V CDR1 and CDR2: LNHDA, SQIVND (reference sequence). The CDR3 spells CASKVRTGTNQPQHF. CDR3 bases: TGTGCCAGTAAAGTTCGGACAGGGACCAATCAGCCCCAGCATTTT.

The CDR3 sequence is CASSLATGGAGELFF. CDR3 nucleotide sequence: TGCGCCAGCAGCTTGGCGACAGGGGGAGCCGGGGAGCTGTTTTTT. The chain joins TRBV5-1 to TRBJ2-2; 9 positions match TRBD1. This CDR3 is 15 amino acids long. The germline gives CDR1 SGHRS, CDR2 YFSETQ. V was pared by 0 bases and J by 6 bases, with 3 bases of the junction left unmatched.

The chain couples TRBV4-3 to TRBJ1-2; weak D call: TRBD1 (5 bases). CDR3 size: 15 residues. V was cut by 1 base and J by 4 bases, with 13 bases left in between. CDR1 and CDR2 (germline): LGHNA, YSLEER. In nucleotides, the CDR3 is TGCGCCAGCAGCCAAGCCCGATCAGGGCGCTATGGCTACACCTTC. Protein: CASSQARSGRYGYTF.

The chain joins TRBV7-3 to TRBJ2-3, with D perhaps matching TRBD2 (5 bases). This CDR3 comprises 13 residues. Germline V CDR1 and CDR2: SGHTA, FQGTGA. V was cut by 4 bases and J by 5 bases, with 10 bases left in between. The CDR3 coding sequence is TGTGCCAGCAGCTCCACCCGGGGAGATACGCAGTATTTT. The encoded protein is CASSSTRGDTQYF.

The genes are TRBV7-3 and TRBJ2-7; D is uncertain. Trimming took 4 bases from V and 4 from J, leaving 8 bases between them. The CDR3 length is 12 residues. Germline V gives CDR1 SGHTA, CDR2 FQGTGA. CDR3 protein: CASSSREYEQYF. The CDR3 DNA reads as TGTGCCAGCAGCTCAAGAGAGTACGAGCAGTACTTC.

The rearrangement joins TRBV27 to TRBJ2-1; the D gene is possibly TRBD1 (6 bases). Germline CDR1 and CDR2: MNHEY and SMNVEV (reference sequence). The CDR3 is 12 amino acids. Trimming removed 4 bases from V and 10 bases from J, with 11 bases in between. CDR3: CASSYGTSEQFF. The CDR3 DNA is TGTGCCAGCAGTTACGGGACAAGCGAGCAGTTCTTC.